This T cell receptor (beta chain) was recorded in a study of T cell changes during pregnancy in multiple sclerosis. The V gene's germline CDR1 is GTSNPN and CDR2 SVGIG (reference sequence). The CDR3 has 15 residues. The junction had 9 bases not matched to a gene; V was cut back by 3 bases and J by 5 bases. Here immunoSEQ multiplex PCR was the method, and the copy in TCRdb shows in-frame clones only, minus some. The table shows under 15,000 clones, with 70% to 90% occurring only once. The sample in question was CD8+ T cells from peripheral blood mononuclear cells, obtained in the second trimester of pregnancy. The TCR sequence derives from a female donor in good health, enrolled as a control in a pregnancy study. The chain carries TRBV30 and TRBJ2-1, with 8 bases aligning to TRBD1. The CDR3 here is CAWRSPGGLDNEQFF. CDR3 coding DNA: TGTGCCTGGAGATCGCCAGGGGGCCTGGACAATGAGCAGTTCTTC.